This T cell receptor beta chain was captured by sequencing in a study of blood T cells in healthy people across ages. Broader study findings: No conclusive comparison of naive versus antigen-experienced cells was possible with unsorted PBMCs. Long-lived donors carried more naive CD4+ cells and greater diversity than aged donors.

This CDR3 has 15 residues. Germline CDR1 reads MNHEY; CDR2 reads SVGEGT. J gave up 0 bases and V 8 bases, and 7 bases lay outside the gene matches. Alongside a J-beta primer mix, a sample-barcoded 5' primer served in a second PCR lasting roughly 7 to 12 cycles. Using its own MiXCR run on the 5' RACE reads, TCRdb lists one record per CDR3 protein. The sample lists 1 million to 1.2 million distinct CDR3 sequences, less than 45% occurring once. Isolation of PBMCs gave at least 7 million cells per sample. This clonotype occurred a few times. Antigen specificity is unknown. The chain has TRBV6-2 or TRBV6-3 and TRBJ2-1; 7 nucleotides agree with TRBD2. The sample was blood. The TCR originated in a man younger than 35 in good health. DNA of the CDR3: TGTGCCAGCTCGAGCGGGGAGAGCTCCTACAATGAGCAGTTCTTC. It specifies CASSSGESSYNEQFF.